Below, 10 T cell receptor beta chains from the same sample are listed, as sequenced in a study of neurological immune-mediated disorders (dated by TCRdb to about 2019). Library method: 5' RACE. The instrument given in TCRdb is Illumina HiSeq 2500. The public reads were quality trimmed at Q25 with fastp and then assembled into clones with MiXCR by TCRdb, keeping productive beta chains. Rows merge per CDR3 protein into single entries with the most common DNA and genes. In all, the sample holds 55,000 to 65,000 distinct CDR3 sequences, and around 9.7% of those were seen once. Around 12% of the sample goes to the ten largest clones. Reading the label with the study, this specimen's time point is: longitudinal time-point 2. Input material: PBMCs. These receptors were taken from a man younger than 40 in good health.

In its sample, this clonotype was seen many times. This sequence joins TRBV5-1 and TRBJ2-2; D might be TRBD1 or TRBD2, each matching 5 bases. Trimming took 4 bases from V and 0 from J, leaving 10 bases between them. The CDR3 extends over 15 amino acids. The germline V gene has CDR1 SGHRS and CDR2 YFSETQ. The CDR3 protein is CASSLGTANTGELFF. CDR3 sequence (DNA): TGCGCCAGCAGCCTCGGGACGGCGAACACCGGGGAGCTGTTTTTT.

In its sample, this clonotype was seen many times. The chain's CDR3 is CASSLAVDTDTQYF. DNA of the CDR3: TGTGCCAGCAGCTTGGCCGTAGACACAGATACGCAGTATTTT. The chain links TRBV5-5 to TRBJ2-3, with D unresolved. CDR3 size: 14 residues. V was cut by 0 bases and J by 2 bases, with 7 bases left in between. Per germline, CDR1 SGHKS and CDR2 YYEKEE (reference sequence).

This clonotype appeared many times. This rearrangement joins TRBV5-1 to TRBJ2-7; D is unresolved. Germline V gene lookup returns CDR1 SGHRS and CDR2 YFSETQ. CDR3 length equals 13 residues. The V gene lost 3 bases and the J gene lost 5 bases, with 12 bases spanning the gap. Here the CDR3 reads CASSSQPGDEQYF. The CDR3 DNA follows: TGCGCCAGCAGCTCCCAGCCCGGCGACGAGCAGTACTTC.

This clonotype showed up many times. The rearrangement uses TRBV15 and TRBJ2-5; D is possibly TRBD1 (6 bases). CDR3 length equals 16 residues. The germline CDR1 and CDR2 sequences are LNHNV and YYDKDF (reference sequence). The V gene lost 4 bases and the J gene lost 5 bases, with 20 bases spanning the gap. CDR3 residues: CATSNTSGVGSETQYF. In nucleotides, the CDR3 is TGTGCCACCAGCAACACATCAGGGGTGGGGAGTGAGACCCAGTACTTC.

This clonotype was recorded many times. The V call is TRBV5-1, the J call TRBJ1-1; 8 bases line up with TRBD1. After removal of 2 bases from V and 2 bases from J, the junction contained 17 bases not matched to a gene. The germline V gene encodes CDR1 SGHRS and CDR2 YFSETQ. The length of the CDR3 is 19 residues. CDR3 sequence reads: CASSFPLAGGDSSNTEAFF. In nucleotides, the CDR3 is TGCGCCAGCAGCTTCCCCCTGGCAGGGGGCGATTCCTCTAACACTGAAGCTTTCTTT. The complete variable domain, with remaining parts taken from reference TRBV5-1 and TRBJ1-1, reads KAGVTQTPRYLIKTRGQQVTLSCSPISGHRSVSWYQQTPGQGLQFLFEYFSETQRNKGNFPGRFSGRQFSNSRSEMNVSTLELGDSALYLCASSFPLAGGDSSNTEAFFGQGTRLTVV.

This clonotype was recorded at least ten times. V gene TRBV6-5 combines with J gene TRBJ2-3, with 11 bases matching TRBD2. This CDR3 is 16 amino acids long. Germline V CDR1 and CDR2: MNHEY, SVGAGI. V trimming: 3 bases; J trimming: 1 base; junction bases outside the gene matches: 3. CDR3 sequence: CASSYPGLAGTDTQYF. CDR3 DNA sequence: TGTGCCAGCAGTTATCCGGGACTAGCGGGCACAGATACGCAGTATTTT.

This clonotype came up many times. The chain joins TRBV12-3 or TRBV12-4 to TRBJ2-3, with D possibly called TRBD1 or TRBD2 (6 bases each). The CDR3 consists of 16 residues. Between the trimmed V and J ends, which lost 7 bases and 2 bases, there was a span of 19 bases. CDR3 DNA sequence: TGTGCCAGCACCTCAAGGGGCCGGGGGCCCACAGATACGCAGTATTTT. Its protein product is CASTSRGRGPTDTQYF.

This clonotype was recorded many times. This rearrangement joins TRBV5-1 to TRBJ2-2; 8 bases are shared with TRBD1. CDR1 SGHRS and CDR2 YFSETQ come from the germline V gene. The CDR3 is made up of 16 amino acids. Trimming took 4 bases from V and 1 from J; bases not matched to a gene: 6. CDR3 sequence (DNA): TGCGCCAGCAGCAACGGACAGGGCGGGAACACCGGGGAGCTGTTTTTT. This codes for CASSNGQGGNTGELFF.

This clonotype was observed many times. The chain carries TRBV7-2 and TRBJ2-5, with 11 bases fitting TRBD2. In germline, CDR1 is SGHTA, CDR2 FQGNSA. The CDR3 is 16 amino acids. Trimming took 5 bases from V and 4 from J; bases not matched to a gene: 9. The CDR3 reads CASSPLAGGRGETQYF. CDR3 sequence (DNA): TGTGCCAGCAGCCCCTTAGCGGGAGGGCGTGGAGAGACCCAGTACTTC.

This clonotype was counted at least ten times. The V and J genes are TRBV15 and TRBJ2-7; D call uncertain. Looked up from germline, CDR1 is LNHNV and CDR2 is YYDKDF (reference sequence). This CDR3 is 13 amino acids long. V dropped 5 bases and J dropped 5 bases, with 13 bases sitting between them. The CDR3 sequence: CATSAEVVNEQYF. DNA of the CDR3: TGTGCCACCAGCGCCGAGGTGGTCAACGAGCAGTACTTC.